A selection of T cell receptor beta chains follows, all from one sample in a study of cytomegalovirus exposure and HLA in healthy donors. The table came from immunoSEQ multiplex PCR; TCRdb's copy has only in-frame clones and leaves some out. The data contain about 25,000 clones, approximately 70% of them singletons. Specimen: PBMCs. These receptors all come from a woman in her fifties or sixties in good health and CMV-seronegative. The CDR3 runs from the conserved cysteine through the conserved F or W. The D gene is left open where the match is weak. Clone size is stated in some rows and not others, as once, few, many or a class when expanded.

J gene	V gene	D gene	clone size	CDR3 DNA	CDR3 protein
TRBJ2-2	TRBV19	TRBD1	once	TGTGCCAGCCACGGACAGGGAGAAACCGGGGAGCTGTTTTTT	CASHGQGETGELFF
TRBJ1-1	TRBV5-1	NA	once	TGCGCCAGCAGCTGGGTCCCGGGGGGAGAAGCTTTCTTT	CASSWVPGGEAFF
TRBJ1-5	TRBV19	NA	once	TGTGCCTGCGGGGGCCGTCAGCCCCAGCATTTT	CACGGRQPQHF
TRBJ1-2	TRBV9	NA	NA	TGTGCCAGCAGCGTAGTCGCGGGTAGCTACACCTTC	CASSVVAGSYTF
TRBJ2-1	TRBV5-1	TRBD2	NA	TGCGCCAGCAGCTTCGGGCGGGAGGGCAGTGAGCAGTTCTTC	CASSFGREGSEQFF
TRBJ1-2	TRBV29-1	NA	NA	TGCAGCGCAGATACAGGATTCCACACCTTC	CSADTGFHTF
TRBJ1-2	TRBV6-5	TRBD1	NA	TGTGCCAGCAGTTACTCCTTCCAGGGGGGAGGCTACACCTTC	CASSYSFQGGGYTF
TRBJ1-1	TRBV5-1	TRBD1	NA	TGCGCCAGCAGCTTGGCCGGGAGGGGGCGCGGAACTGAAGCTTTCTTT	CASSLAGRGRGTEAFF
TRBJ1-2	TRBV5-1	NA	NA	TGCGCCAGCAGCCCTGGGGGGGAAGGGTATGGCTACACCTTC	CASSPGGEGYGYTF
TRBJ1-1	TRBV5-1	TRBD1	few	TGCGCCAGCAGCTTGGGACAGGGAGAAGCTTTCTTT	CASSLGQGEAFF
TRBJ1-5	TRBV28	NA	NA	TGTGCCAGCAGTTTATACCAGGGTATTCATAGCAATCAGCCCCAGCATTTT	CASSLYQGIHSNQPQHF
TRBJ1-5	TRBV6-1	NA	medium-sized	TGTGCCAGCAGGGTACAGGGAACTAGCAATCAGCCCCAGCATTTT	CASRVQGTSNQPQHF
TRBJ1-1	TRBV4-2	NA	NA	TGTGCCAGCAGCCAACCCCCAGGCATGAACACTGAAGCTTTCTTT	CASSQPPGMNTEAFF
TRBJ1-1	TRBV2	NA	NA	TGTGCCAGCAGTATAAGCCAGGGAGGCACTGAAGCTTTCTTT	CASSISQGGTEAFF
TRBJ2-5	TRBV5-1	TRBD2	NA	TGCGCCAGCAGCTTGGCGGGACTAGCTTTGGAGACCCAGTACTTC	CASSLAGLALETQYF
TRBJ1-5	TRBV5-1	TRBD1	NA	TGCGCCAGCAGCCCCGGGACAGATTATCAGCCCCAGCATTTT	CASSPGTDYQPQHF
TRBJ1-2	TRBV7-9	TRBD1	NA	TGTGCCAGCAGCTTCAGTGGGACAGGGAACGGCTACACCTTC	CASSFSGTGNGYTF
TRBJ1-1	TRBV29-1	TRBD1	NA	TGCAGCGGTACCGGGACAGGGGGTTTAGCTGAAGCTTTCTTT	CSGTGTGGLAEAFF
TRBJ1-1	TRBV10-3	NA	few	TGTGCCATCAGAGCACAGGGTCCGACACCGAACACTGAAGCTTTCTTT	CAIRAQGPTPNTEAFF
TRBJ2-2	TRBV13	NA	NA	TGTGCCAGCAGCTTAGCGGGCGGGGAGCTGTTTTTT	CASSLAGGELFF
TRBJ1-4	TRBV7-9	TRBD1	NA	TGTGCCAGCAGCTCCCAGGGGGCCGGGGTTGAAAAACTGTTTTTT	CASSSQGAGVEKLFF
TRBJ2-5	TRBV5-1	TRBD2	NA	TGCGCCAGCAGCTTGGAGGGGCCTAGCGGCCGGGAGACCCAGTACTTC	CASSLEGPSGRETQYF
TRBJ2-1	TRBV9	TRBD2	NA	TGTGCCAGCAGCGTAGCAGCGGGAACCTACAATGAGCAGTTCTTC	CASSVAAGTYNEQFF
TRBJ2-3	TRBV25-1	NA	NA	TGTGCCAGCAGTGATCAGGTGATCACAGATACGCAGTATTTT	CASSDQVITDTQYF
TRBJ1-1	TRBV5-1	NA	once	TGCGCCAGCAGCTTCAGGGTGAACACTGAAGCTTTCTTT	CASSFRVNTEAFF